This paragraph reports one T cell receptor (beta chain). Its antigen is still unknown. Sequencing was limited to surgery cases with top T cell transcript signatures in brain tissue. Patients received at least one anti-epileptic drug before surgery. The entry originates in a study of brain T cells in children with intractable seizures. Study-wide results and limits: Absence of clones before surgery may stem from lower sequencing depth. Viral specificity was inferred only from CDR3 similarity; HCMV serostatus was unknown.

Some clones are missing from TCRdb's copy, which holds only in-frame ones; the method was immunoSEQ multiplex PCR. The table has 110,000 or so clones, roughly 94% seen once. CDR1 SGHDN and CDR2 FVKESK come from the germline V gene. The CDR3 spans 15 residues. Losses at the gene ends were 4 bases for V and 7 bases for J; bases not matched to a gene: 9. The sample here was peripheral blood, taken at surgery. This clonotype was obtained from a boy in the first two years of life with hemimegalencephaly and intractable seizures. The chain joins TRBV14 to TRBJ1-4; the match to TRBD1 covers 7 bases. In nucleotides, the CDR3 is TGTGCCAGCAGCCGCAACAGGGGATTGTTTGAAAAACTGTTTTTT. Its translation: CASSRNRGLFEKLFF.